Detailed here is one T cell receptor beta chain. This clone's antigen is unknown. No per-base quality is available; no much larger clone lies one base away. From its cysteine to its phenylalanine, the CDR3 spans 18 amino acids. Of all the DNA, just the CDR3 is kept, 54 bases in frame from base 1. Looking up the germline V gene yields CDR1 SGHVS and CDR2 FQNEAQ. From V the trimming removes 1 base and from J it removes 0 bases, while the gene matches leave 8 bases of the junction unaccounted for. CD8 naive samples consisted of CD45RO-negative cells that were positively selected for CCR7, yielding a CD45RA+CCR7+ population without TemRA cells. The donors were healthy, HIV-negative adults who had no recently reported acute infections or vaccinations. Every donor was a Caucasian adult living in Nashville, Tennessee, USA. Blood was collected by leukapheresis, and PBMCs were isolated by Ficoll-Histopaque density gradient centrifugation and then cryopreserved in liquid nitrogen vapor phase. Analytical flow cytometry was used to check the purity and quantity of each magnetically sorted T cell population. From each sorted fraction, genomic DNA was isolated and quantified by UV absorbance on a Nanodrop 2000c.

Using the deep immunoSEQ assay, TCR CDR3 regions were amplified from genomic DNA by multiplex PCR. Genomic DNA extracted from each cell subset was distributed evenly over all wells of several immunoSEQ 96-well plates, and each plate served as one replicate. For sorted subsets, 200 ng of genomic DNA, equivalent to 25,000 to 30,000 T cell genomes, went into each replicate PCR. The purified libraries were quantified using a Qubit 3.0 fluorometer, sized with a Bioanalyzer 2100, and then quantified again using the KAPA Library Quantification kit. Every immunoSEQ 96-well plate was sequenced on a separate single-read 150-cycle Illumina NextSeq 550 flow cell. The published analysis was carried out like this. Because the immunoSEQ output included only junctional sequences and no quality scores, the filtering could not be the same as the filtering used for full-length reads. Sequences were annotated with PyIR, a Python wrapper for IgBLAST v1.9, and V/J genes and CDR3 were assigned using IMGT germline references. Reads were filtered out if the reads had weak V/J assignments (E-value above 1e-6), no CDR3, stop codons, out-of-frame junctions, or ambiguous translated residues. V3J clonotypes were defined by identical inferred V gene, J gene, and CDR3 amino acid sequence. Percentage overlap between repertoires was calculated by dividing the number of shared unique clonotypes by the size of the smaller repertoire. Richness of each repertoire was evaluated using RTK rarefaction, the Chao1 estimator, and Recon v2.1 estimates of unobserved clonotypes. OLGA was used to compute generation probabilities for all TCRbeta clonotypes that the gDNA method yielded from several donors. This immuneACCESS table, as held by TCRdb, lists in-frame sequences with V and J called but not all clones. Of the missing ones, under half trace to an unresolved V gene in checked studies; the others have no known cause. The V and J calls and clone size are taken from that table; D and trimming were inferred from the DNA. This sample gives about 2.2 million clones in total; around 95% of them show up just once. The ten largest clonotypes hold approximately 1.6% of the sample.

These data originate in a study of shared clonotypes between healthy human individuals (dated by TCRdb to about 2020). With regard to the full study: A couple of women and a few men aged 18 to 49 years were included in the cohort. For each donor, three plates each were used for CD4 naive and CD4 memory, two plates were used for CD8 naive, and one plate was used for CD8 memory. To estimate repertoire size and how much clonotypes are shared between individuals, the study performed deep sequencing of blood TCR repertoires from roughly five healthy adults. Different laboratories and diverse techniques were used to prepare libraries and sequence TCR repertoires, to increase sequencing depth and limit assay-specific biases. Each donor's leukapheresis produced roughly between roughly 0.9 and 9 billion PBMCs. Overall study outcomes, separate from this receptor: Because the study included a small number of donors, the genetic and exposure-history diversity represented was limited. Sampling was restricted to blood, and TCR repertoires in tissues likely differ from the TCR repertoires found in blood. Higher generation probabilities were observed for clonotypes shared by all four sorted-subset donors than for non-shared clonotypes. Across a handful of donors, approximately 5% of naive CD4, roughly 3.3% of naive CD8, around 2.5% of memory CD4, and about 0.44% of memory CD8 clonotypes were shared. Based on pairwise subsampling, the degree of clonotype sharing among donors was expected to be affected by sequencing depth. Rarefaction of sorted-subset datasets indicated incomplete sequencing despite the large sequencing depth. Larger estimated clonotype richness was generally found for naive subsets than for memory subsets.

In this chain, TRBV7-8 is recombined with TRBJ2-7; the central 11 bases match TRBD2. Sequencing used naive CD8+ T cells from PBMCs. This sample's cell subset or site label indicates: CD45RA+CCR7+. This receptor was obtained from a man younger than 30 in good health. Some clones in this sample may be carry-over from other donors' samples. The base sequence is TGTGCCAGCAGCTTAGAGTCTAGCGGGAGGTCTCACTCCTACGAGCAGTACTTC. Its translation reads: CASSLESSGRSHSYEQYF.